This T cell receptor beta chain came from a study of breast tumors, draining lymph nodes, adjacent tissues. One entry per CDR3 protein results from TCRdb running MiXCR on the multiplex PCR reads. Of some 17,000 distinct CDR3 sequences listed, roughly 45% are singletons. Sample share makes this clonotype medium-sized. V shed 1 base and J shed 6 bases, with 20 bases lying between them. Germline values: CDR1 MGHRA, CDR2 YSYEKL. The CDR3 is made up of 17 amino acids. The sequence derives from a female donor with breast cancer. Some clones in this sample may be carry-over from other donors' samples. Sequences were obtained from tumor-adjacent breast tissue. The chain carries TRBV4-1 and TRBJ2-3, with D tentatively TRBD2 (6 bases). CDR3 loop: CASSQGLVLAPGDTQYF. The CDR3 nucleotides read TGCGCCAGCAGCCAAGGGCTAGTACTAGCCCCAGGGGATACGCAGTATTTT.